A selection of T cell receptor beta chains follows, all from one sample in a study of OX40 agonist ivuxolimab in advanced cancers. Data came from immunoSEQ multiplex PCR; TCRdb stores just in-frame clones and leaves some out. The data show tens of thousands of clones, 75% to 90% seen once. The material sequenced was CD4+ or CD8+ T cells sorted from blood, taken in a trial of the OX40 agonist ivuxolimab. All receptors come from an adult with an advanced solid tumor such as melanoma, head and neck, liver or kidney cancer. Each CDR3 is given with its conserved first and last residue. The D gene is left open where the match is weak. A row's size may be missing; if present it is once, few, many or a size class.

>.|TRBV9|TRBJ2-3|TRBD2
CASSAGTSATTDTQYF
TGTGCCAGCAGCGCCGGGACTAGCGCAACAACAGATACGCAGTATTTT
>once|TRBV5-1|TRBJ1-5|TRBD1
CASSLGQGAGQPQHF
TGCGCCAGCAGCTTGGGACAGGGGGCAGGACAGCCCCAGCATTTT
>.|TRBV28|TRBJ2-1|TRBD1
CASSDRVEQFF
TGTGCCAGCAGTGACAGGGTCGAGCAGTTCTTC
>once|TRBV7-9|TRBJ1-6|.
CASSLAFRNSPLHF
TGTGCCAGCAGCTTAGCTTTCCGTAATTCACCCCTCCACTTT
>.|TRBV5-6|TRBJ1-1|.
CASSARPRFLNTEAFF
TGTGCCAGCAGCGCCCGGCCTCGGTTCCTGAACACTGAAGCTTTCTTT
>.|TRBV2|TRBJ2-7|.
CASSEDSGLPYEQYF
TGTGCCAGCAGTGAAGACAGCGGACTTCCCTACGAGCAGTACTTC
>.|TRBV25-1|TRBJ2-3|.
CAVSGVHTDTQYF
TGTGCCGTCAGTGGGGTCCACACAGATACGCAGTATTTT
>.|TRBV5-1|TRBJ1-1|.
CASSAVQGNTEAFF
TGCGCCAGCAGCGCCGTTCAGGGGAACACTGAAGCTTTCTTT
>.|TRBV6-6|TRBJ2-2|.
CASTPGQGGPGELFF
TGTGCCAGCACCCCCGGGCAGGGAGGCCCCGGGGAGCTGTTTTTT
>.|TRBV28|TRBJ2-7|TRBD1
CASKLPGQGAPEQYF
TGTGCCAGCAAACTACCGGGACAGGGGGCGCCAGAGCAGTACTTC
>.|TRBV29-1|TRBJ2-7|.
CSVVFSVPAYEQYF
TGCAGCGTTGTATTTTCCGTACCTGCCTACGAGCAGTACTTC
>once|TRBV27|TRBJ2-7|.
CASSSFYEQYF
TGTGCCAGCAGTTCCTTCTACGAGCAGTACTTC
>.|TRBV9|TRBJ2-3|.
CASSWGDTQYF
TGTGCCAGCAGTTGGGGGGATACGCAGTATTTT
>.|TRBV27|TRBJ1-2|.
CASSLGAGRSYGYTF
TGTGCCAGCAGTTTAGGGGCAGGGAGAAGCTATGGCTACACCTTC
>.|TRBV6-6|TRBJ2-3|.
CASSYLQSTDTQYF
TGTGCCAGCAGTTATCTTCAGTCCACAGATACGCAGTATTTT
>.|TRBV19|TRBJ1-6|TRBD1
CASRSRDSGYNSPLHF
TGTGCCAGTAGATCCCGGGACAGCGGTTACAATTCACCCCTCCACTTT
>.|TRBV11-2|TRBJ1-1|.
CASSLLDEYTEAFF
TGTGCCAGCAGCTTACTCGACGAATACACTGAAGCTTTCTTT
>.|TRBV5-8|TRBJ1-2|TRBD1
CAIATGGFSSHGYTF
TGTGCCATCGCGACAGGGGGCTTCTCTTCCCATGGCTACACCTTC
>.|TRBV27|TRBJ2-6|TRBD1
CASSLSGGQASSGANVLTF
TGTGCCAGCAGTTTATCGGGGGGACAGGCGTCCTCTGGGGCCAACGTCCTGACTTTC
>.|TRBV7-9|TRBJ1-1|.
CASSPPKNTEAFF
TGTGCCAGCAGCCCCCCCAAGAACACTGAAGCTTTCTTT
>.|TRBV28|TRBJ2-6|.
CASSGVLSGANVLTF
TGTGCCAGCAGTGGGGTCCTCTCTGGGGCCAACGTCCTGACTTTC
>.|TRBV27|TRBJ2-1|TRBD1
CASSPGTGGYNEQFF
TGTGCCAGCAGCCCCGGGACAGGGGGGTACAATGAGCAGTTCTTC
>.|TRBV30|TRBJ1-1|.
CAWGIMNTEAFF
TGTGCCTGGGGGATCATGAACACTGAAGCTTTCTTT
>.|TRBV11-2|TRBJ2-1|.
CASSTTGHLYNEQFF
TGTGCCAGCAGCACGACAGGTCACCTCTACAATGAGCAGTTCTTC
>.|TRBV11-2|TRBJ1-5|TRBD1
CASSLGPGQINQPQHF
TGTGCCAGCAGCTTGGGACCGGGACAGATAAATCAGCCCCAGCATTTT
>.|TRBV7-8|TRBJ1-4|TRBD1
CASSQGTVEKLFF
TGTGCCAGCAGCCAAGGGACAGTCGAAAAACTGTTTTTT
>.|TRBV28|TRBJ2-3|.
CASSSFIDTQYF
TGTGCCAGCAGTTCTTTTATAGATACGCAGTATTTT
>.|TRBV7-9|TRBJ1-4|.
CASSTETAPNEKLFF
TGTGCCAGCAGCACCGAGACGGCCCCTAATGAAAAACTGTTTTTT
>.|TRBV5-5|TRBJ2-7|.
CASSLENGGSYEQYF
TGTGCCAGCAGCCTTGAGAATGGCGGATCCTACGAGCAGTACTTC
>medium-sized|TRBV29-1|TRBJ1-2|.
CSVEGIGANYGYTF
TGCAGCGTTGAAGGAATAGGGGCTAACTATGGCTACACCTTC
>.|TRBV7-3|TRBJ1-2|TRBD1
CASSPTGGDYGYTF
TGTGCCAGCAGCCCGACAGGGGGCGACTATGGCTACACCTTC
>.|TRBV27|TRBJ1-1|.
CASSYSETTEAFF
TGTGCCAGCAGTTACTCCGAGACCACTGAAGCTTTCTTT
>.|TRBV5-6|TRBJ2-3|.
CASSLAGTHSTDTQYF
TGTGCCAGCAGCTTGGCCGGGACCCACAGCACAGATACGCAGTATTTT
>.|TRBV9|TRBJ2-1|.
CASSPPSGLYNEQFF
TGTGCCAGCAGCCCCCCAAGCGGACTATACAATGAGCAGTTCTTC
>.|TRBV19|TRBJ2-2|TRBD2
CASRVAGTNTGELFF
TGTGCCAGTAGGGTAGCGGGTACGAACACCGGGGAGCTGTTTTTT
>once|TRBV5-1|TRBJ1-1|TRBD1
CASSSGTGERDTEAFF
TGCGCCAGCAGCTCAGGGACAGGGGAGAGAGACACTGAAGCTTTCTTT
>.|TRBV2|TRBJ2-7|TRBD2
CASGTSGTSYEQYF
TGTGCCAGCGGTACTAGCGGGACCTCCTACGAGCAGTACTTC
>.|TRBV2|TRBJ1-6|.
CASMRSGGSPLHF
TGTGCCAGCATGAGGTCGGGCGGCTCACCCCTCCACTTT
>few|TRBV7-8|TRBJ1-1|.
CASSFWQLYQNTEAFF
TGTGCCAGCAGCTTTTGGCAGCTCTACCAGAACACTGAAGCTTTCTTT
>.|TRBV28|TRBJ2-7|.
CASSLGDVYEQYF
TGTGCCAGCAGTTTAGGCGACGTCTACGAGCAGTACTTC
>.|TRBV28|TRBJ2-5|.
CASSLYTGQETQYF
TGTGCCAGCAGTTTATATACAGGGCAAGAGACCCAGTACTTC
>.|TRBV4-2|TRBJ1-1|TRBD1
CASSQDDRGHTEAFF
TGTGCCAGCAGCCAAGACGACAGGGGACACACTGAAGCTTTCTTT
>once|TRBV19|TRBJ1-5|.
CASSITVGGARSNQPQHF
TGTGCCAGTAGTATTACAGTTGGGGGGGCTCGGTCCAATCAGCCCCAGCATTTT
>.|TRBV7-8|TRBJ2-4|TRBD1
CASSSLFGTDQFLAKNIQYF
TGTGCCAGCAGCTCCCTATTCGGGACAGATCAATTCCTAGCCAAAAACATTCAGTACTTC
>.|TRBV28|TRBJ2-3|TRBD1
CASNLPGQGTLGTDTQYF
TGTGCCAGCAATCTACCGGGACAGGGGACCCTGGGCACAGATACGCAGTATTTT
>.|TRBV5-4|TRBJ1-1|.
CASSLETGEAFF
TGTGCCAGCAGCTTGGAGACAGGTGAAGCTTTCTTT
>.|TRBV13|TRBJ2-7|.
CASSLSSSYEQYF
TGTGCCAGCAGCTTAAGTAGCTCCTACGAGCAGTACTTC
>.|TRBV7-3|TRBJ2-1|TRBD2
CASSLPSLGRSSYNEQFF
TGTGCCAGCAGCTTACCGTCTCTCGGGAGGAGCTCCTACAATGAGCAGTTCTTC
>.|TRBV4-3|TRBJ2-7|.
CASSQDSVSSYEQYF
TGCGCCAGCAGCCAAGATTCTGTTAGCTCCTACGAGCAGTACTTC
>.|TRBV11-2|TRBJ2-1|TRBD2
CASSWGTSGTQFF
TGTGCCAGCAGCTGGGGGACTAGCGGAACCCAGTTCTTC
>.|TRBV7-9|TRBJ1-1|TRBD1
CASSLVDRIEAFF
TGTGCCAGCAGCTTAGTGGACAGGATTGAAGCTTTCTTT
>.|TRBV7-9|TRBJ2-3|.
CASSSTLEGTQYF
TGTGCCAGCAGCTCTACCTTAGAGGGTACGCAGTATTTT
>.|TRBV7-7|TRBJ2-3|TRBD2
CASSPLAGTDTQYF
TGTGCCAGCAGCCCGCTAGCGGGCACAGATACGCAGTATTTT
>.|TRBV6-6|TRBJ1-1|.
CASSYTPATLEAFF
TGTGCCAGCAGTTACACCCCAGCTACCCTTGAAGCTTTCTTT
>.|TRBV7-9|TRBJ2-4|TRBD2
CASSVSGGVAKNIQYF
TGTGCCAGCAGCGTTAGCGGGGGGGTGGCCAAAAACATTCAGTACTTC